This is a list of T cell receptor beta chains from one sample in a study of early T cells in non-severe SARS-CoV-2 infection. TCRdb redid the calling of the 5' RACE reads with MiXCR, one entry per CDR3 protein. Of about 79,000 distinct CDR3 sequences listed, about 13% are singletons. The sample was whole blood. These receptors were collected from an adult who was a healthcare worker with PCR-confirmed SARS-CoV-2 infection or an uninfected control (not recorded which). The CDR3 runs from the conserved cysteine through the conserved F or W. A D gene is named only where the DNA matches it firmly. Clone size, where shown, is once, few, many, or a class for clones that have expanded.

CDR3 protein: CAWSPQGYGYTF
CDR3 DNA: TGTGCCTGGAGTCCGCAGGGGTACGGCTACACCTTC
D gene: NA
V gene: TRBV30
J gene: TRBJ1-2
clone size: NA

CDR3 protein: CASSLRSGSENEQFF
CDR3 DNA: TGTGCCAGCAGCTTGAGAAGCGGGAGTGAGAATGAGCAGTTCTTC
D gene: TRBD2
V gene: TRBV7-3
J gene: TRBJ2-1
clone size: many

CDR3 protein: CAWSSPSPLHF
CDR3 DNA: TGTGCCTGGAGTTCACCATCACCCCTCCACTTT
D gene: NA
V gene: TRBV30
J gene: TRBJ1-6
clone size: NA

CDR3 protein: CASSSSLVGEQFF
CDR3 DNA: TGTGCCAGCAGCTCTAGCCTAGTTGGTGAGCAGTTCTTC
D gene: NA
V gene: TRBV11-2
J gene: TRBJ2-1
clone size: few

CDR3 protein: CASSQGGRNEQFF
CDR3 DNA: TGCGCCAGCAGCCAAGGGGGGAGGAATGAGCAGTTCTTC
D gene: NA
V gene: TRBV4-1
J gene: TRBJ2-1
clone size: NA

CDR3 protein: CASSYRQGLGTDTQYF
CDR3 DNA: TGTGCCAGCAGTTACCGACAGGGTTTGGGGACAGATACGCAGTATTTT
D gene: TRBD1
V gene: TRBV6-6
J gene: TRBJ2-3
clone size: few

CDR3 protein: CASGSDTQYF
CDR3 DNA: TGTGCCAGCGGGTCAGATACGCAGTATTTT
D gene: NA
V gene: TRBV28
J gene: TRBJ2-3
clone size: NA

CDR3 protein: CASRGTLTYEQYF
CDR3 DNA: TGTGCCAGCAGAGGGACGTTAACCTACGAGCAGTACTTC
D gene: NA
V gene: TRBV25-1
J gene: TRBJ2-7
clone size: NA

CDR3 protein: CASRPSGNQVQYF
CDR3 DNA: TGTGCCAGCAGGCCTAGCGGGAATCAGGTGCAGTACTTC
D gene: TRBD2
V gene: TRBV27
J gene: TRBJ2-7
clone size: NA

CDR3 protein: CASSRSVHNEQFF
CDR3 DNA: TGTGCCAGCAGCCGCAGTGTTCACAATGAGCAGTTCTTC
D gene: NA
V gene: TRBV9
J gene: TRBJ2-1
clone size: NA

CDR3 protein: CASSSGLKNTEAFF
CDR3 DNA: TGCGCCAGCAGCTCGGGACTCAAGAACACTGAAGCTTTCTTT
D gene: NA
V gene: TRBV5-1
J gene: TRBJ1-1
clone size: many

CDR3 protein: CASSLLGSVNTEAFF
CDR3 DNA: TGTGCCAGCAGTTTATTGGGCAGCGTGAACACTGAAGCTTTCTTT
D gene: NA
V gene: TRBV12-3/TRBV12-4
J gene: TRBJ1-1
clone size: NA

CDR3 protein: CSARGSSGGRETQYF
CDR3 DNA: TGCAGTGCTAGAGGATCTAGCGGGGGACGGGAGACCCAGTACTTC
D gene: TRBD2
V gene: TRBV20-1
J gene: TRBJ2-5
clone size: NA

CDR3 protein: CSAPGTPYEQYF
CDR3 DNA: TGCAGTGCTCCCGGGACTCCGTACGAGCAGTACTTC
D gene: NA
V gene: TRBV20-1
J gene: TRBJ2-7
clone size: NA

CDR3 protein: CASSLPDGSPYNEQFF
CDR3 DNA: TGTGCCAGCAGCCTACCGGACGGGAGTCCCTACAATGAGCAGTTCTTC
D gene: NA
V gene: TRBV6-6
J gene: TRBJ2-1
clone size: few

CDR3 protein: CASSRGANVLTF
CDR3 DNA: TGTGCCAGCAGTAGGGGGGCCAACGTCCTGACTTTC
D gene: NA
V gene: TRBV12-3/TRBV12-4
J gene: TRBJ2-6
clone size: NA

CDR3 protein: CASSEGTGGTDTQYF
CDR3 DNA: TGTGCCAGCAGCGAAGGGACAGGGGGCACAGATACGCAGTATTTT
D gene: TRBD1
V gene: TRBV2
J gene: TRBJ2-3
clone size: few

CDR3 protein: CALGTYEQYF
CDR3 DNA: TGTGCCCTGGGTACCTACGAGCAGTACTTC
D gene: NA
V gene: TRBV30
J gene: TRBJ2-7
clone size: NA

CDR3 protein: CASSLGLAGYNEQFF
CDR3 DNA: TGCGCCAGCAGCTTGGGACTAGCGGGGTACAATGAGCAGTTCTTC
D gene: TRBD2
V gene: TRBV5-1
J gene: TRBJ2-1
clone size: many

CDR3 protein: CATEGLGETQYF
CDR3 DNA: TGCGCGACGGAGGGGCTTGGAGAGACCCAGTACTTC
D gene: NA
V gene: TRBV6-2/TRBV6-3
J gene: TRBJ2-5
clone size: NA

CDR3 protein: CSVEAFSTDTQYF
CDR3 DNA: TGCAGCGTTGAGGCTTTTAGCACAGATACGCAGTATTTT
D gene: NA
V gene: TRBV29-1
J gene: TRBJ2-3
clone size: many

CDR3 protein: CASSHAGSSGNTIYF
CDR3 DNA: TGTGCCAGCAGCCACGCGGGGAGCTCTGGAAACACCATATATTTT
D gene: NA
V gene: TRBV3-1
J gene: TRBJ1-3
clone size: NA

CDR3 protein: CASSLGMGTNYGYTF
CDR3 DNA: TGTGCCAGCAGCTTAGGAATGGGGACTAACTATGGCTACACCTTC
D gene: NA
V gene: TRBV7-9
J gene: TRBJ1-2
clone size: few

CDR3 protein: CASSDGTGELFF
CDR3 DNA: TGTGCCAGCAGTGATGGTACCGGGGAGCTGTTTTTT
D gene: NA
V gene: TRBV5-4
J gene: TRBJ2-2
clone size: few

CDR3 protein: CASSYGGRGNTIYF
CDR3 DNA: TGTGCCAGCAGTTACGGGGGACGTGGAAACACCATATATTTT
D gene: NA
V gene: TRBV6-5
J gene: TRBJ1-3
clone size: NA

CDR3 protein: CASSLRTGGYTF
CDR3 DNA: TGTGCCAGTAGTCTCCGCACGGGTGGCTACACCTTC
D gene: NA
V gene: TRBV19
J gene: TRBJ1-2
clone size: many

CDR3 protein: CASSSNEQYF
CDR3 DNA: TGTGCCAGCAGTAGTAACGAGCAGTACTTC
D gene: NA
V gene: TRBV28
J gene: TRBJ2-7
clone size: few

CDR3 protein: CASRTRRNEQFF
CDR3 DNA: TGTGCCAGCAGGACTCGGAGGAATGAGCAGTTCTTC
D gene: NA
V gene: TRBV25-1
J gene: TRBJ2-1
clone size: NA